This is a list of T cell receptor beta chains from one sample in a study of human T cells and chemical hapten exposure. TCRdb recomputed calls from the RACE reads with MiXCR, one row per CDR3 protein. The table includes some 36,000 distinct CDR3 sequences, 10% to 13% detected once. The sequencing used whole blood, collected in connection with sensitization to the hapten diphenylcyclopropenone (DPC). Receptors originate from a man in his forties or fifties with alopecia areata. Some clones in this sample may be carry-over from other donors' samples. The CDR3 runs from the conserved cysteine through the conserved F or W. The D gene is left open where the match is weak. Clone size is not always given. Where it is, it says once, few, many or a class for expanded clones.

clone size,V gene,J gene,D gene,CDR3 protein,CDR3 DNA
-,TRBV2,TRBJ1-5,TRBD1,CASSGTGGAGQPQHF,TGTGCCAGCAGCGGGACAGGGGGCGCAGGTCAGCCCCAGCATTTT
-,TRBV18,TRBJ2-7,-,CASSPQRIGEQYF,TGTGCCAGCTCACCTCAGCGGATAGGCGAGCAGTACTTC
many,TRBV7-2,TRBJ2-2,TRBD1,CASTSETGKETGELFF,TGTGCCAGCACCTCCGAGACAGGGAAGGAAACCGGGGAGCTGTTTTTT
many,TRBV20-1,TRBJ2-1,TRBD1,CSASRQGSYNEQFF,TGCAGTGCTAGTAGACAGGGCTCCTACAATGAGCAGTTCTTC
many,TRBV4-1,TRBJ2-2,-,CASSQAATAVAGELFF,TGCGCCAGCAGCCAAGCGGCGACAGCGGTCGCCGGGGAGCTGTTTTTT
many,TRBV11-3,TRBJ2-1,-,CASSRTLDEQFF,TGTGCCAGCAGCCGAACATTAGATGAGCAGTTCTTC
few,TRBV6-2/TRBV6-3,TRBJ2-1,TRBD1,CASSWGQGVLFF,TGTGCCAGCAGTTGGGGACAGGGAGTGCTGTTCTTC
few,TRBV7-8,TRBJ1-2,-,CASSLAGRDGYTF,TGTGCCAGCAGCTTAGCCGGCAGGGACGGCTACACCTTC
many,TRBV4-2,TRBJ1-2,-,CASSQMESGGYTF,TGTGCCAGCAGCCAAATGGAATCCGGGGGCTACACCTTC
many,TRBV29-1,TRBJ2-1,-,CSVGRAPYNEQFF,TGCAGCGTTGGACGGGCTCCCTACAATGAGCAGTTCTTC
many,TRBV10-1,TRBJ2-1,TRBD2,CASSVDQRGQQFF,TGCGCCAGCAGTGTGGATCAGCGGGGACAGCAGTTCTTC
many,TRBV7-6,TRBJ2-5,-,CASSLARDAGETQYF,TGTGCCAGCAGCTTAGCCCGGGACGCGGGAGAGACCCAGTACTTC